The following is a TCR beta chain sequence with its context. Data came from immunoSEQ multiplex PCR; TCRdb stores just in-frame clones and leaves some out. The repertoire holds about 150,000 clones, with 85% to 95% as singletons. The CDR3 length is 12 residues. V was clipped by 7 bases and J by 4 bases, with 8 bases between them. This sample is drawn from a study of control samples from healthy donors and cancer patients. This chain links TRBV12-3 or TRBV12-4 with TRBJ2-1, with a possible D match to TRBD2 (5 bases). This TCR derives from a middle-aged man in good health. The sequencing sample was made of blood. The chain's CDR3 is CASKTGYNEQFF. Here the CDR3 DNA reads TGTGCCAGCAAGACGGGATACAATGAGCAGTTCTTC.